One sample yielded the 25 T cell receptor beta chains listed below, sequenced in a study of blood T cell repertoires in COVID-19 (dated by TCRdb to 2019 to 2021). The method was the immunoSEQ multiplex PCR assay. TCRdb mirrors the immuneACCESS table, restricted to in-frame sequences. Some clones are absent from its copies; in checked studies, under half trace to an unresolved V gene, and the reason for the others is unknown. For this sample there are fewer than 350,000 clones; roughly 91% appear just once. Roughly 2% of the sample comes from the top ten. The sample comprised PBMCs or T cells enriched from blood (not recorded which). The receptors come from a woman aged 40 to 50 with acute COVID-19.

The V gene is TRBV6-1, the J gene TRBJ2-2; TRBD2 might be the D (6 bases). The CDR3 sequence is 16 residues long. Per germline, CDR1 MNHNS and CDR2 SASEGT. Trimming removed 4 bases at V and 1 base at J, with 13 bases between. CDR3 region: CASSVFGGLNTGELFF. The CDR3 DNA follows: TGTGCCAGCAGTGTCTTCGGGGGTCTGAACACCGGGGAGCTGTTTTTT.

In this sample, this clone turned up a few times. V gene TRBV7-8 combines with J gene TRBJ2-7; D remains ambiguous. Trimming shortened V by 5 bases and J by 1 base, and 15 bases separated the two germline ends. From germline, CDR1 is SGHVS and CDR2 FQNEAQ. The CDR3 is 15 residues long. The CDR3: CASSILYRESYEQYF. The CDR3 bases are TGTGCCAGCAGCATCCTCTACAGAGAGTCCTACGAGCAGTACTTC.

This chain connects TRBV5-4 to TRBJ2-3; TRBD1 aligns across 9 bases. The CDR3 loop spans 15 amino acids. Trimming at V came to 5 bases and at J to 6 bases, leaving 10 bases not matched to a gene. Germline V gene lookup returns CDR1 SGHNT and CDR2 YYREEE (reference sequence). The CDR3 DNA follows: TGTGCCAGCAGGACCGGGACAGGGTCTCCGGATACGCAGTATTTT. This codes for CASRTGTGSPDTQYF.

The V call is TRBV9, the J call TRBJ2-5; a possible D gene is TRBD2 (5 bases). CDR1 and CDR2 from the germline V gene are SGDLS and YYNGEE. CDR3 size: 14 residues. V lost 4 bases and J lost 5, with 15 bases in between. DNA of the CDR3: TGTGCCAGCAGCTCCAACTCCCAGCGGGAGACCCAGTACTTC. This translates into CASSSNSQRETQYF. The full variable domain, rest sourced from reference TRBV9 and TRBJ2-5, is DSGVTQTPKHLITATGQRVTLRCSPRSGDLSVYWYQQSLDQGLQFLIQYYNGEERAKGNILERFSAQQFPDLHSELNLSSLELGDSALYFCASSSNSQRETQYFGPGTRLLVL.

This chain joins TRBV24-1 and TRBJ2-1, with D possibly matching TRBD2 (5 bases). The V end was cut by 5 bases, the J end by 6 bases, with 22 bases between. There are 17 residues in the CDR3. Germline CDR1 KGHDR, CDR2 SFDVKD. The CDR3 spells CATSAPYGGLYGNEQFF. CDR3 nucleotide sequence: TGTGCCACCAGTGCCCCTTACGGAGGCCTATATGGCAATGAGCAGTTCTTC.

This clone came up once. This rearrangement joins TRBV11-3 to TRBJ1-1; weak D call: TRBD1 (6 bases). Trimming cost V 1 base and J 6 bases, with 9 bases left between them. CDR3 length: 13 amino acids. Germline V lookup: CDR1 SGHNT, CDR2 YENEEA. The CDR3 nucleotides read TGTGCCAGCAGCTTAGGCGGGGGCGCTGAAGCTTTCTTT. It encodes CASSLGGGAEAFF.

The CDR3 DNA sequence: TGTGCCAGCAGGTGGCTAGCGGCCACAGATACGCAGTATTTT. Its protein product is CASRWLAATDTQYF. The chain is built from TRBV2 and TRBJ2-3, with 7 bases aligning to TRBD2. The J segment lost 2 bases and the V segment lost 6 bases, leaving 5 bases of the junction unmatched. The CDR3 is made up of 14 amino acids. The germline CDR1 and CDR2 sequences are SNHLY and FYNNEI.

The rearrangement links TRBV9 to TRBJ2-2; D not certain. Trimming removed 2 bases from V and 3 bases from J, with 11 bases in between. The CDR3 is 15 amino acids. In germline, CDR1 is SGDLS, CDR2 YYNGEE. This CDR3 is CASSVQNRHTGELFF. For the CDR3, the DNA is TGTGCCAGCAGCGTTCAAAACAGACACACCGGGGAGCTGTTTTTT.

CDR3 amino acids: CASSKGVSNQPQHF. The DNA of the CDR3 is TGTGCCAGCAGCAAAGGGGTTAGCAATCAGCCCCAGCATTTT. The chain carries TRBV2 and TRBJ1-5, with a weak D call TRBD1 (5 bases). The germline V and J ends were trimmed by 6 bases and 0 bases, with 9 bases remaining between them. This CDR3 region has 14 residues. The germline gives CDR1 SNHLY, CDR2 FYNNEI.

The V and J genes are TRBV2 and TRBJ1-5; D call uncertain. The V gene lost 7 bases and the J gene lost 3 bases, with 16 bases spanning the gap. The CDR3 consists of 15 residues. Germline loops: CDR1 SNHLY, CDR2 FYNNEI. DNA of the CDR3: TGTGCCAGCACTAAGTTCGGTACAGTCAATCAGCCCCAGCATTTT. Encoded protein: CASTKFGTVNQPQHF.

CDR3 region: CASSFLPNEQFF. In DNA form, the CDR3 reads TGCGCCAGCAGCTTCCTCCCCAATGAGCAGTTCTTC. The chain carries TRBV5-1 and TRBJ2-1; D call uncertain. V lost 2 bases, J lost 6 bases, and 6 bases lay in between. Germline CDR1 reads SGHRS; CDR2 reads YFSETQ. This CDR3 contains 12 residues.

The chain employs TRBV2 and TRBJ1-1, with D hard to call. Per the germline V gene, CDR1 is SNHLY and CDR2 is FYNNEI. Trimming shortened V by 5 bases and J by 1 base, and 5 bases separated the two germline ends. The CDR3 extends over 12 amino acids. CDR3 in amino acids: CASSSGNTEAFF. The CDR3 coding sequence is TGTGCCAGCAGTTCGGGGAACACTGAAGCTTTCTTT. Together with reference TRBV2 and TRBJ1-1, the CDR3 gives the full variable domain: EPEVTQTPSHQVTQMGQEVILRCVPISNHLYFYWYRQILGQKVEFLVSFYNNEISEKSEIFDDQFSVERPDGSNFTLKIRSTKLEDSAMYFCASSSGNTEAFFGQGTRLTVV.

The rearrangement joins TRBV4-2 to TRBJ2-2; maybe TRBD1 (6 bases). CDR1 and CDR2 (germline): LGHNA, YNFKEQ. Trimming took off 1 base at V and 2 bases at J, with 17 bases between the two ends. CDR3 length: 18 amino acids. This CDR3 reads CASSQGVLGRGNTGELFF. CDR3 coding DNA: TGTGCCAGCAGCCAAGGGGTGTTAGGCAGGGGTAACACCGGGGAGCTGTTTTTT.

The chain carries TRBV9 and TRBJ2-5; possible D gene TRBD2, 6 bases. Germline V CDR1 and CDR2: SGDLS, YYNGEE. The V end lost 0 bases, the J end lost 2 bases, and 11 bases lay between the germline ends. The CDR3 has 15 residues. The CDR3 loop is CASSVEAGRQETQYF. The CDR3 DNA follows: TGTGCCAGCAGCGTAGAGGCGGGGCGACAAGAGACCCAGTACTTC.

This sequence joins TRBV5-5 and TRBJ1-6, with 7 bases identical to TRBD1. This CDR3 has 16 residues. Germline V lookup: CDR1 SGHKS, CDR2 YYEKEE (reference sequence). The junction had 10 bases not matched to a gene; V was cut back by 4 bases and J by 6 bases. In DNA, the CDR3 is TGTGCCAGCAGCCATGCTCTGGGACAGTTTAATTCACCCCTCCACTTT. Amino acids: CASSHALGQFNSPLHF.

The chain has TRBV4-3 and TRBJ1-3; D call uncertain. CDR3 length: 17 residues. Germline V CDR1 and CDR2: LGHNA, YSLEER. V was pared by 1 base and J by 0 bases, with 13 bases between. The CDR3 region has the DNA TGCGCCAGCAGCCAAGGTGGGCATTTGTCCTCTGGAAACACCATATATTTT. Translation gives CASSQGGHLSSGNTIYF.

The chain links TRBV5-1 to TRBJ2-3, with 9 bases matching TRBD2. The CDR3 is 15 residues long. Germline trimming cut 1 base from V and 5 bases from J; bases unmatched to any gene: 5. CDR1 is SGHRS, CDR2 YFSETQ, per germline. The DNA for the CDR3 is TGCGCCAGCAGCTTGCCTAGCGGGGATCGAGATACGCAGTATTTT. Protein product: CASSLPSGDRDTQYF.

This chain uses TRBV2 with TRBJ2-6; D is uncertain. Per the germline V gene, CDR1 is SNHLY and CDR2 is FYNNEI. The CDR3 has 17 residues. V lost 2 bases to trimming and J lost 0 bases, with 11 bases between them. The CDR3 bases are TGTGCCAGCAGTGAAAACGGTGAGGTCTCTGGGGCCAACGTCCTGACTTTC. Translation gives CASSENGEVSGANVLTF.

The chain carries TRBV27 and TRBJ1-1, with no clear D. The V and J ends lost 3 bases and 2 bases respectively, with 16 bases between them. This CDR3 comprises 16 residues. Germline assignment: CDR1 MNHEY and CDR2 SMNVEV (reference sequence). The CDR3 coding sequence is TGTGCCAGCAGTTTCCGTCTCGCTCGTACAAACACTGAAGCTTTCTTT. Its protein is CASSFRLARTNTEAFF.

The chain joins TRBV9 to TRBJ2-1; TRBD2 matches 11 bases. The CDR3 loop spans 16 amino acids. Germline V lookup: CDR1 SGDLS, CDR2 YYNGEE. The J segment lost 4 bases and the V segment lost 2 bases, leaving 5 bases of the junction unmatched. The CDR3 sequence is CASSVSGRAYYNEQFF. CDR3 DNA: TGTGCCAGCAGCGTTAGCGGGAGGGCCTATTACAATGAGCAGTTCTTC.

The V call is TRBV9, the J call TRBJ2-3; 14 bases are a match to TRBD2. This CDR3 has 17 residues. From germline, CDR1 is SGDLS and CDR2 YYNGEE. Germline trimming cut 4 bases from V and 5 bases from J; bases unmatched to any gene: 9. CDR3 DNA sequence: TGTGCCAGCAGCCCCTGGACTAGCGGGGGGATTAGAGATACGCAGTATTTT. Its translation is CASSPWTSGGIRDTQYF.

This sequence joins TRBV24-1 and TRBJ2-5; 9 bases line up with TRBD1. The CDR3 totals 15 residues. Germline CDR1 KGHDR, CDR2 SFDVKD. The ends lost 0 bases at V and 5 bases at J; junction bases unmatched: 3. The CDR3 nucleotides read TGTGCCACCAGTGATTTGGGGGGACAGGGTGAGACCCAGTACTTC. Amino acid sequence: CATSDLGGQGETQYF.

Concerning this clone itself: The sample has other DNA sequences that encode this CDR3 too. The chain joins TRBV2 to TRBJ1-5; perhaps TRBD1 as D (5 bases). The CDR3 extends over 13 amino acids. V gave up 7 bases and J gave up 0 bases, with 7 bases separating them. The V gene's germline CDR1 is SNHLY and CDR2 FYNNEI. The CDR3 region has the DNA TGTGCCAGCAAAGGGGATAGCAATCAGCCCCAGCATTTT. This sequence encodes CASKGDSNQPQHF.

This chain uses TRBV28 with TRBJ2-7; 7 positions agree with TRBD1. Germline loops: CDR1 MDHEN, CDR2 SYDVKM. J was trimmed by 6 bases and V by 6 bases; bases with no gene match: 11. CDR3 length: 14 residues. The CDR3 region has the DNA TGTGCCAGCAGGGGGGACAGAAGAGCCCTCGAGCAGTACTTC. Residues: CASRGDRRALEQYF.

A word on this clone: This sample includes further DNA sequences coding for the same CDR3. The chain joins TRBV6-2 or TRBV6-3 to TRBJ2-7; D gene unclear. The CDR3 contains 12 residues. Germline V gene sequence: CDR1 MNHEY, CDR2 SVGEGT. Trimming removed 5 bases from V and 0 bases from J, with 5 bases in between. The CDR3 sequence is CASSRSSYEQYF. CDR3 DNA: TGTGCCAGCAGTCGGAGCTCCTACGAGCAGTACTTC.